This TCR beta chain was captured by sequencing in a study of blood T cell repertoires in COVID-19. Whole-study context: The United States, Italy and Spain provided the acute and convalescent COVID-19 samples. Nucleic acid was either cDNA or gDNA, and it came from T cells, B-cell-depleted T cells, or PBMCs.

From germline, CDR1 is ENHRY and CDR2 SYGVKD. J lost 6 bases, V lost 10 bases, and 5 bases had no gene match. The CDR3 is 12 amino acids. Source study methods: From reference gene primer amplification, estimates of nucleated cell counts were derived. Produced via immunoSEQ multiplex PCR; TCRdb's table is partial and in-frame only. V, J and clone size reflect that table, while D and trimming were determined from the DNA. The table records some 150,000 clones, about nine tenths of them present only once. The V and J genes are TRBV10-3 and TRBJ1-1; 10 bases agree with TRBD1. This sequence originates from a woman in her sixties who had recovered from COVID-19. The specimen was peripheral blood. CDR3 nucleotide sequence: TGTGCCAACGGACAGGGGGTCTCTGAAGCTTTCTTT. This codes for CANGQGVSEAFF.